This T cell receptor beta chain stems from a study of beta chain features in type 1 diabetes (dated by TCRdb to about 2018). A note on the overall study: No differences in mean age, gender distribution, total cell number or subset yield were found between patients and healthy donors. In the study, recently diagnosed type 1 diabetes patients and matched healthy donors were compared on the TCRB repertoires of their sorted circulating CD4+ T cell subsets. Naive and central memory subsets were obtained from all 30 or so donors, but regulatory and stem cell-like memory subsets were isolated from only 8 patients and 8 healthy donors. A total of roughly 110 million sorted cells were examined across all samples, and the number of cells per subset was strongly correlated with RNA yield. The research as a whole found: Naive, central memory and regulatory TCRB repertoires appeared to be more alike among patients than among healthy donors. A moderate but significant shortening of TCRB CDR3 length was observed in type 1 diabetes patients in all four CD4+ subsets. Because cDNA rather than genomic DNA was sequenced, highly expressing activated cells could have been over-represented, although no difference in activation and CD3 levels was found between groups. Shorter templates might have been favored by PCR, but patient and control samples were amplified and corrected together, so both groups would have been affected equally by any skew. Fewer insertions and more nucleotide deletions at VDJ recombination sites were observed in patients with type 1 diabetes, implying thymic rearrangement abnormalities. Only small numbers of individuals were included in the HLA sub-analyses, which left unresolved whether HLA type had any influence on TCRB rearrangement.

The High Capacity cDNA Reverse Transcription Kit was used to reverse transcribe all of the isolated RNA, meaning that expressed TCRB transcripts were what got sequenced. Deep immunoSEQ sequencing was applied to naive, central memory and regulatory T cell samples, giving an average of about 3.57 million total reads per sample. Sorted cells were lysed in RLT buffer, and RNA was extracted using DNase-treated RNeasy Micro or Mini kits according to cell number. Each cell subset was processed separately to prevent cross-contamination, with patient and healthy donor samples processed together. The immunoSEQ multiplex PCR was used to amplify TCRB sequences from cDNA, yielding 87-bp fragments that span the CDR3 region. The amplicons were sequenced using the Illumina HiSeq platform. As for how the authors treated the data: PCR bias was corrected computationally using synthetic template baselines, and reads within Hamming distance 2 were collapsed, with unmergeable singletons discarded. Reads were aligned against IMGT to assign V, D and J genes, CDR3 length and insertions or deletions at six rearrangement sites. Within each subset, clonotype counts were normalized to the number of sorted cells before true diversity and Gini coefficients were calculated with the tcR R package. The overlap coefficient, calculated on TCRB nucleotide sequences, was used to measure repertoire sharing. Out-of-frame TCRB sequences from naive cells were analyzed to stand in for the pre-selection repertoire. The immuneACCESS repertoire file appears here via TCRdb, limited to in-frame rearrangements. These files lack a portion of the clones; in checked studies, under half of the deficit traces to unresolved V genes, and the cause of the others is not known. Clone size and V and J calls were adopted from that table, with D and trimming inferred from the DNA. The sample table contains 300,000 to 400,000 clones; only one count was recorded for about 13% of them. The top ten clones comprise approximately 0.016% of the sample.

V was cut back by 3 bases and J by 10 bases, leaving a gap of 9 bases between them. CDR3 length: 11 amino acids, cysteine to phenylalanine. Only the CDR3 DNA is retained, 33 bases long and in frame from the first base. CDR1 and CDR2 (MGHDK, SYGVNS) derive from the germline V gene. Each donor gave one peripheral blood draw, averaging roughly 120 mL, which was collected into heparinised tubes. Naive, central memory, regulatory and stem cell-like memory CD4+ T cells were sorted on a BD FACSAria II using a panel including CD45RO, CCR7, CD25, CD127, CD95 and CD27. Purity was above 95% for every sorted population. Right away, PBMCs were isolated by Lymphoprep density gradient centrifugation and were stained directly, with no culture step. So that batch effects would be minimized, each experiment stained and sorted samples in pairs, pairing one healthy donor with one patient. To note about this clone: Its recognized antigen is unknown. Within one base of it there is no much larger clone, and no base qualities were kept.

Input material: naive CD4+ T cells from blood. This sample's cell subset or site label indicates: true naive CD4+ T cells. This sequence uses TRBV25-1 and TRBJ1-1, with TRBD1 as a weak D call on 5 bases. This clonotype was sampled from a woman aged 18-29 years with type 1 diabetes. The CDR3 region has the sequence CASSEGRLAFF. The DNA sequence reads TGTGCCAGCAGTGAGGGGCGGTTAGCTTTCTTT.